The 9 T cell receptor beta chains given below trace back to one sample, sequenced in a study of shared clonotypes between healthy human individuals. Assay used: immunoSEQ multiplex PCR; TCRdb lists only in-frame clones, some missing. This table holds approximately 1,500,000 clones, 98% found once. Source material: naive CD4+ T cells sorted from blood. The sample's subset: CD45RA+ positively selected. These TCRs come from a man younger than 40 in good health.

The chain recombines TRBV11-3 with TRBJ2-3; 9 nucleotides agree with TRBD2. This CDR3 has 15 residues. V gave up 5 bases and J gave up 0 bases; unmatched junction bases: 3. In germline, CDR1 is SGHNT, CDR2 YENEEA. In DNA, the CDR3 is TGTGCCAGCAGCGCAGGACTAGCGAGCACAGATACGCAGTATTTT. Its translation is CASSAGLASTDTQYF.

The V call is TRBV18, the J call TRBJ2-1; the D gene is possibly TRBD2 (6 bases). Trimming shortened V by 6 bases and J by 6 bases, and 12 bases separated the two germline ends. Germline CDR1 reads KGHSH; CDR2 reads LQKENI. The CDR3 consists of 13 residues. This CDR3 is CASSGGAFNEQFF. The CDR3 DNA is TGTGCCAGCTCCGGAGGGGCCTTCAATGAGCAGTTCTTC.

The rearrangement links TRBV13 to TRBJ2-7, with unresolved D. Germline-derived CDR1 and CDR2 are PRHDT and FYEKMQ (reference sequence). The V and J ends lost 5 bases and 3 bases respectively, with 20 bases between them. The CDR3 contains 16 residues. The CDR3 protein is CASSQDGYPKDYEQYF. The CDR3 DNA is TGTGCCAGCAGCCAGGACGGTTACCCCAAGGACTACGAGCAGTACTTC. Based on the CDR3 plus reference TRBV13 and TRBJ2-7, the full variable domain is AAGVIQSPRHLIKEKRETATLKCYPIPRHDTVYWYQQGPGQDPQFLISFYEKMQSDKGSIPDRFSAQQFSDYHSELNMSSLELGDSALYFCASSQDGYPKDYEQYFGPGTRLTVT.

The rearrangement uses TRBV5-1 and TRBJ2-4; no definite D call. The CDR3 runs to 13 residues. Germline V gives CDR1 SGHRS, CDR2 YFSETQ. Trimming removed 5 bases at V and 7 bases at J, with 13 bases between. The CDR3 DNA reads TGCGCCAGCAGTTTTGAGAATGTTAACATTCAGTACTTC. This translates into CASSFENVNIQYF.

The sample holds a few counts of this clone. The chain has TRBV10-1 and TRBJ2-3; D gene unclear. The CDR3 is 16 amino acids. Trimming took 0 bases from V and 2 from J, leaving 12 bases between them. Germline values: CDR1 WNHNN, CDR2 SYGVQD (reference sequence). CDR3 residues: CASSESNSLITDTQYF. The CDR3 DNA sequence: TGCGCCAGCAGTGAGTCAAACTCACTTATCACAGATACGCAGTATTTT.

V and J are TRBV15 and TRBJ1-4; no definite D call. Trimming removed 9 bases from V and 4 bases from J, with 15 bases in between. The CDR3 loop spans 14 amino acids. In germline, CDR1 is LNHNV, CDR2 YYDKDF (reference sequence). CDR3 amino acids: CATGYSGVNEKLFF. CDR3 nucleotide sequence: TGTGCCACAGGTTACTCCGGGGTTAATGAAAAACTGTTTTTT. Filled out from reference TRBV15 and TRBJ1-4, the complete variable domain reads DAMVIQNPRYQVTQFGKPVTLSCSQTLNHNVMYWYQQKSSQAPKLLFHYYDKDFNNEADTPDNFQSRRPNTSFCFLDIRSPGLGDTAMYLCATGYSGVNEKLFFGSGTQLSVL.

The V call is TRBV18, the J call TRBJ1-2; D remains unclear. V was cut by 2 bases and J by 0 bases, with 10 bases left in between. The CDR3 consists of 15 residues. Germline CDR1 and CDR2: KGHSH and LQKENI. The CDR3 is CASSPIKPANYGYTF. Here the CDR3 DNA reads TGTGCCAGCTCACCAATCAAACCCGCTAACTATGGCTACACCTTC.

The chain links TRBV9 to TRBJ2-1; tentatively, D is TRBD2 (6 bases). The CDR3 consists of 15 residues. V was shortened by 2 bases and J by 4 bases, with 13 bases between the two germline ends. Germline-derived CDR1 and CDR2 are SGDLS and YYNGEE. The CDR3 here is CASSVSGDGYNEQFF. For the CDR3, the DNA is TGTGCCAGCAGCGTGTCGGGAGACGGATACAATGAGCAGTTCTTC.

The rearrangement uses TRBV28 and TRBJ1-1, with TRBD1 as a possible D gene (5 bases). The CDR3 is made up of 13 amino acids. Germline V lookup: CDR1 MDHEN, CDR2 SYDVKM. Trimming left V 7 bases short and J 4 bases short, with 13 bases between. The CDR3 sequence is CASTMGRGTEAFF. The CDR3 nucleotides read TGTGCCAGCACCATGGGGAGGGGCACTGAAGCTTTCTTT.